The clone carrying this T cell receptor (beta chain) was seen only a few times. Antigen: not known. A second PCR of about 6 to 11 cycles used a sample-barcoded 5' primer and a J-beta primer mix. TCRdb re-called the 5' RACE reads through MiXCR, storing one row per CDR3 protein. The sample lists some 890,000 distinct CDR3 sequences; under 35% were seen once. The record originates from a study of blood T cells in healthy people across ages. The germline gives CDR1 SQVTM, CDR2 ANQGSEA. The CDR3 loop spans 13 amino acids. V lost 7 bases, J lost 3 bases, and 4 bases stayed unmatched. The sample providers were healthy Caucasian people from Russia, aged roughly 6 to 95. General study points: Higher naive T cell percentage went strongly together with higher TCR beta diversity. Diversity estimates drawn from one million T cells were deemed underestimates.

This sample also belongs to another study, concerning T cells of mothers and their children.

V usage is TRBV29-1 and J usage is TRBJ2-7; 12 positions agree with TRBD2. The clonotype originates from a middle-aged woman in good health. Sequencing used blood. The CDR3 DNA is TGCAGCGCCTCTAGCGGGGGGGTCTACGAGCAGTACTTC. Encoded protein: CSASSGGVYEQYF.